This TCR beta chain was recorded in a study of tumor-infiltrating T cells and Merkel cell polyomavirus. About the research overall: The T cells studied were KLL-specific CD8+ cells against Merkel polyomavirus.

General study findings and limits: Only one public clonotype, shared by two patients, appeared among approximately 400 sequences.

Every patient's tumor was robustly positive for Merkel cell polyomavirus Large T antigen on immunohistochemistry. Trimming removed 0 bases at V and 9 bases at J, with 16 bases between. Looked up from germline, CDR1 is SGHNT and CDR2 is YYREEE (reference sequence). The CDR3 contains 15 residues. With regard to this clone: The antigen remains unidentified.

Using immunoSEQ multiplex PCR, the repertoire was profiled, and TCRdb retains in-frame clones only, with some absent. Here the sample spans more than 20,000 clones, about 90% being singletons. The specimen sequenced was lymph node tissue. The clonotype comes from a middle-aged man with Merkel cell carcinoma. V is TRBV5-4 and J is TRBJ2-1, with D perhaps TRBD2 (5 bases). CDR3 sequence: CASSLAGISAFEQFF. DNA of the CDR3: TGTGCCAGCAGCTTGGCCGGGATCTCCGCATTTGAGCAGTTCTTC.